This T cell receptor (beta chain) came from a study of post-analysis software for immune sequencing data. General study results and limits: Roughly five TRBV segments appeared more often in patients than in controls, and TRBV5-6, TRBV5-1 and TRBV20-1 were among these.

Note on this clonotype: The antigen is unknown.

cDNA libraries of TCR beta carried unique molecular identifiers. One entry per CDR3 protein results from TCRdb running MiXCR on the PCR reads. The table has around 440,000 distinct CDR3 sequences, under 55% seen once; the top ten hold about 12%. The germline V gene has CDR1 SGHRS and CDR2 YFSETQ. V gave up 4 bases and J gave up 2 bases; unmatched junction bases: 2. The CDR3 is 15 amino acids. This clonotype originated in a girl between 5 and 17 years old with multiple sclerosis. The chain uses TRBV5-1 and TRBJ2-7; 14 nucleotides line up with TRBD2. The source material was blood. The CDR3 nucleotides read TGCGCCAGCAGCGGGACTAGCGGGAGACCCTACGAGCAGTACTTC. It encodes CASSGTSGRPYEQYF.